The 5 T cell receptor beta chains presented below share a single source sample, sequenced in a study of beta chain features in type 1 diabetes. Their specific antigens are unknown. Points from the study as a whole: TCRB CDR3 length was moderately but significantly reduced in all four CD4+ subsets of Type 1 diabetes patients.

Every isolated RNA sample was fully reverse transcribed, so sequencing captured expressed TCRB transcripts. The data were produced by immunoSEQ multiplex PCR, yet TCRdb's version contains in-frame clones alone and is incomplete. The table includes about 270,000 clones, about 13% detected once. Sequencing was performed on naive CD4+ T cells from blood. These receptors were taken from a man aged 25 to 40 with type 1 diabetes.

The chain combines TRBV11-2 with TRBJ2-7; D remains ambiguous. Between the trimmed V and J ends, which lost 2 bases and 0 bases, there was a span of 17 bases. The CDR3 has 17 residues. Germline CDR1 reads SGHAT; CDR2 reads FQNNGV. The CDR3 reads CASSLRGIGDSSYEQYF. In DNA form, the CDR3 reads TGTGCCAGCAGCTTACGCGGTATAGGAGATTCCTCCTACGAGCAGTACTTC.

This clone showed up just a few times. The chain has TRBV7-9 and TRBJ1-1; D unresolved. Trimming took off 6 bases at V and 5 bases at J, with 7 bases between the two ends. The germline V gene encodes CDR1 SEHNR and CDR2 FQNEAQ (reference sequence). The CDR3 spans 11 residues. The CDR3 DNA reads as TGTGCCAGCAGTTTCGGGACTGAAGCTTTCTTT. Its translation: CASSFGTEAFF.

The J gene is TRBJ2-3, the V gene TRBV28; a possible D gene is TRBD2 (6 bases). Germline CDR1 and CDR2: MDHEN and SYDVKM. Deletions cut 2 bases from V and 1 base from J, with 10 bases between. This CDR3 is built from 15 residues. The CDR3 DNA follows: TGTGCCAGCAGTTTACACGGGGAGGGCACAGATACGCAGTATTTT. It specifies CASSLHGEGTDTQYF.

This clone has more than one count but fewer than ten. The chain couples TRBV5-1 to TRBJ2-6; the D is unclear. The CDR3 runs 14 residues. Germline-derived CDR1 and CDR2 are SGHRS and YFSETQ. V was trimmed by 2 bases and J by 0 bases, leaving 3 bases between them. The CDR3 region is CASSFSSGANVLTF. In DNA, the CDR3 is TGCGCCAGCAGCTTCAGCTCTGGGGCCAACGTCCTGACTTTC.

This clone was counted between two and nine times. The genes are TRBV28 and TRBJ2-7; D is uncertain. The germline CDR1 and CDR2 sequences are MDHEN and SYDVKM. The CDR3 contains 14 residues. The V and J ends lost 7 bases and 2 bases respectively, with 15 bases between them. The CDR3 here is CASIRHGNPYEQYF. The CDR3 DNA is TGTGCCAGCATCAGACACGGTAACCCCTACGAGCAGTACTTC. The whole variable domain, remainder taken from reference TRBV28 and TRBJ2-7, is DVKVTQSSRYLVKRTGEKVFLECVQDMDHENMFWYRQDPGLGLRLIYFSYDVKMKEKGDIPEGYSVSREKKERFSLILESASTNQTSMYLCASIRHGNPYEQYFGPGTRLTVT.